The clone carrying this T cell receptor beta chain came up many times. Its antigen is not known. The source material, RNA transcripts, was used to amplify TCR beta CDR3 regions. TCR CDR3 underwent first-round RT-PCR with the HTBI primer set. TCRdb passed the multiplex PCR reads through MiXCR, listing each CDR3 protein once. Of 400,000 to 500,000 distinct CDR3 sequences listed, about an eighth were seen once; the top ten hold around 5.3%. CDR1 and CDR2 from the germline V gene are SEHNR and FQNEAQ (reference sequence). The CDR3 length is 14 residues. With 3 bases removed from V and 7 bases from J, the gap between germline ends came to 13 bases. An approximately 10 ml volume of fresh peripheral blood provided the PBMCs. This entry is derived from a study of T cells in Graves' hyperthyroidism and ophthalmopathy. Notes on the study in general: Through a model of 13 V-J features, ophthalmopathy was separated from stable hyperthyroidism.

The V gene is TRBV7-9, the J gene TRBJ1-5; D may be TRBD1 (5 bases). Specimen: blood. The sequence derives from a woman under 30 with Graves' hyperthyroidism. This CDR3 is CASSFSGGRQPQHF. CDR3 DNA sequence: TGTGCCAGCAGCTTTTCGGGGGGTAGGCAGCCCCAGCATTTT.